This T cell receptor (beta chain) stems from a study of molecular identifiers for immune sequencing clone quantification. Whole-study findings and limits: Same-barcode identical TCR molecules could make highly expanded clones look smaller than they are.

Ten or more counts support this clonotype. Its specificity is unknown. The germline CDR1 and CDR2 sequences are KGHSH and LQKENI. The CDR3 totals 15 residues. V dropped 2 bases and J dropped 4 bases, with 14 bases sitting between them. From the PCR reads, TCRdb called clonotypes with MiXCR, one entry per CDR3 protein. The sample shows hundreds of thousands of distinct CDR3 sequences, roughly 25% of them seen only once. The chain carries TRBV18 and TRBJ1-1; perhaps TRBD1 as D (6 bases). The sample consisted of naive CD8+ T cells from blood, with Jurkat cell RNA spiked in. Subset indicated: FACS-sorted CD8+CD4-CCR7+CD45RA+ naive T cells. The clonotype originates from a human donor in good health. Some libraries in this study had Jurkat cell RNA spiked in. For the CDR3, the DNA is TGTGCCAGCTCACCATCCCCGGGGGCAAGCACTGAAGCTTTCTTT. This sequence encodes CASSPSPGASTEAFF.